The TCR beta chain described here comes from a study of CD8+ T cells in alopecia areata. Study details: The study gave treated patients oral tofacitinib at 5 to 10 mg twice daily.

This sample's treatment: oral pan-JAK inhibitor, 5-10 mg twice daily. CDR1 and CDR2 from the germline V gene are SEHNR and FQNEAQ (reference sequence). V was pared by 0 bases and J by 2 bases, with 2 bases of the junction left unmatched. The CDR3 covers 15 residues. Sequencing used cDNA as its template, made by extracting RNA and reverse transcribing it. Method: immunoSEQ multiplex PCR; TCRdb's copy keeps in-frame clones and lacks some. The data show 190,000 or so clones, about 60% seen once. V is TRBV7-9 and J is TRBJ2-3; 7 bases map to TRBD1. This clonotype was sampled from a human donor with alopecia areata. The input for sequencing was CD4+ T cells sorted from blood, taken at week 4, from a patient treated with tofacitinib. The CDR3 DNA reads as TGTGCCAGCAGCTTAGCCGGACAGGCCACAGATACGCAGTATTTT. Translated, it gives CASSLAGQATDTQYF.